This T cell receptor beta chain is drawn from a study of cytomegalovirus exposure and HLA in healthy donors. Findings and caveats of the study: When presence/absence was analysed, sequencing depth was taken to be roughly uniform across donors. Compared with the roughly 700-donor mean, an Asian-associated ancestry cluster reportedly had fewer N-insertions, according to a later analysis.

Every donor was a healthy person donating bone marrow. Remarks on this clone: No antigen is known for it.

PCR employed 60 Vbeta and 13 Jbeta primers. In the original analysis: In a later analysis, 80 million to 100 million unique TCR beta chains included roughly 11 million shared by two or more donors. Sequenced by immunoSEQ multiplex PCR; TCRdb stores in-frame clones only, minus some. The DNA gave D and trimming, while V, J and clone size come from that table. In all, the sample yields some 80,000 clones. Germline loops: CDR1 MGHRA, CDR2 YSYEKL. The CDR3 has 14 amino acids. V lost 3 bases and J 8 bases, leaving 16 bases between the germline ends. V and J are TRBV4-1 and TRBJ1-2; D is unclear. The sample was PBMCs. This TCR derives from a man aged 45-65 years in good health and CMV-seropositive. CDR3 amino acids: CASSHDGVPQGYTF. The CDR3 region has the DNA TGCGCCAGCAGCCATGATGGAGTTCCGCAAGGCTACACCTTC.